This TCR beta chain was observed in a study of cytomegalovirus exposure and HLA in healthy donors. Study-level results: Being productive about 87% or about 30% of the time was typical of most TCR beta V segments in an earlier analysis.

This PCR relied on a set of 60 Vbeta primers and 13 Jbeta primers. Assay: immunoSEQ multiplex PCR; the TCRdb copy retains only in-frame clones and omits some. The table lists about 160,000 clones, around 77% of them singletons. Germline-derived CDR1 and CDR2 are SGHDT and YYEEEE. The V and J ends lost 5 bases and 2 bases respectively, with 23 bases between them. The CDR3 extends over 19 amino acids. Comment on this clone: No antigen is known for it.

The chain couples TRBV5-6 to TRBJ2-6; D may be TRBD2 (6 bases). The sequenced sample consisted of PBMCs. The sequence was obtained from a man aged 45-60 years in good health and CMV-seropositive. In DNA, the CDR3 is TGTGCCAGCAGTGCGGGGAGACCGACTACCCTAGCTGGGGCCAACGTCCTGACTTTC. This translates into CASSAGRPTTLAGANVLTF. Looking up the rest from reference TRBV5-6 and TRBJ2-6 gives the full variable domain: DAGVTQSPTHLIKTRGQQVTLRCSPKSGHDTVSWYQQALGQGPQFIFQYYEEEERQRGNFPDRFSGHQFPNYSSELNVNALLLGDSALYLCASSAGRPTTLAGANVLTFGAGSRLTVL.